This TCR beta chain was identified during a study of CD4+ T cells in melanoma. Study outcomes and limitations: Reportedly, melanoma neoantigen-specific CD4+ T cells showed varied differentiation states.

This clone was observed a few times. The antigen remains unidentified. Sequencing was performed with immunoSEQ multiplex PCR; in TCRdb, only in-frame clones are kept and a portion is missing. This table holds 15,000 to 20,000 clones, under 90% found once. The V gene lost 5 bases and the J gene lost 7 bases, with 17 bases spanning the gap. The CDR3 totals 14 residues. Germline values: CDR1 SEHNR, CDR2 FQNEAQ (reference sequence). The gene calls are TRBV7-9 and TRBJ1-1; the D gene is possibly TRBD1 (5 bases). The source material was cells from a culture (not recorded whether cultured in vitro). This sequence was found in a human donor with melanoma. The CDR3 DNA follows: TGTGCCAGCAGCCCCCTCGGGGGGAGCGGTGAAGCTTTCTTT. Its translation: CASSPLGGSGEAFF.